This entry lists 13 T cell receptor beta chains sequenced from one sample in a study of blood T cell repertoires in COVID-19. Sequenced by immunoSEQ multiplex PCR; TCRdb stores in-frame clones only, minus some. The sample has 70,000 to 95,000 clones; 70% to 90% are singletons. Sequenced material: peripheral blood. These receptors were taken from a human donor in a cohort sampled during active COVID-19.

The chain carries TRBV29-1 and TRBJ1-2; D uncertain. This CDR3 has 10 amino acids. From germline, CDR1 is SQVTM and CDR2 ANQGSEA. V lost 7 bases and J lost 8, with 11 bases in between. DNA for the CDR3: TGCAGCGCAGGTGAGGAGGGCTACACCTTC. It translates to CSAGEEGYTF. The complete variable domain, with remaining parts taken from reference TRBV29-1 and TRBJ1-2, reads SAVISQKPSRDICQRGTSLTIQCQVDSQVTMMFWYRQQPGQSLTLIATANQGSEATYESGFVIDKFPISRPNLTFSTLTVSNMSPEDSSIYLCSAGEEGYTFGSGTRLTVV.

This clone was observed a handful of times. The chain carries TRBV11-2 and TRBJ1-4; 9 bases match TRBD1. Germline values: CDR1 SGHAT, CDR2 FQNNGV. Unmatched junction bases numbered 7, after V lost 4 bases and J lost 7 bases. The CDR3 length is 15 residues. CDR3 bases: TGTGCCAGCAGCTCGAACAGGGGGCGCGGTGAAAAACTGTTTTTT. Translating it yields CASSSNRGRGEKLFF. The full variable domain, in which reference TRBV11-2 and TRBJ1-4 provide the parts outside the CDR3, is EAGVAQSPRYKIIEKRQSVAFWCNPISGHATLYWYQQILGQGPKLLIQFQNNGVVDDSQLPKDRFSAERLKGVDSTLKIQPAKLEDSAVYLCASSSNRGRGEKLFFGSGTQLSVL.

The V call is TRBV5-1, the J call TRBJ1-5, with D perhaps TRBD1 (6 bases). The CDR3 has 15 amino acids. Trimming took off 2 bases at V and 4 bases at J, with 13 bases between the two ends. The V gene's germline CDR1 is SGHRS and CDR2 YFSETQ. The CDR3: CASSFGTGTNQPQHF. The CDR3 coding sequence is TGCGCCAGCAGCTTCGGAACCGGGACAAATCAGCCCCAGCATTTT. Together with reference TRBV5-1 and TRBJ1-5, the CDR3 gives the full variable domain: KAGVTQTPRYLIKTRGQQVTLSCSPISGHRSVSWYQQTPGQGLQFLFEYFSETQRNKGNFPGRFSGRQFSNSRSEMNVSTLELGDSALYLCASSFGTGTNQPQHFGDGTRLSIL.

CDR3 sequence (DNA): TGTGCCAGTAGTATAGCGTGGGTAGCGGGGAGCTCCTACAATGAGCAGTTCTTC. Translating it yields CASSIAWVAGSSYNEQFF. This chain connects TRBV19 to TRBJ2-1; 8 bases line up with TRBD2. The CDR3 extends over 18 amino acids. J lost 0 bases, V lost 1 base, and 8 bases had no gene match. CDR1 and CDR2 from the germline V gene are LNHDA and SQIVND (reference sequence).

This sequence joins TRBV10-3 and TRBJ1-2; D is unclear. There are 14 residues in the CDR3. Germline-derived CDR1 and CDR2 are ENHRY and SYGVKD. Between the trimmed V and J ends, which lost 4 bases and 1 base, there was a span of 10 bases. The CDR3 DNA is TGTGCCATCAGTGCCGATCACAGTAACTATGGCTACACCTTC. Amino acids: CAISADHSNYGYTF.

The CDR3: CASSRAPREPQHF. DNA of the CDR3: TGTGCCAGCTCACGGGCTCCCAGGGAGCCCCAGCATTTT. The rearrangement links TRBV6-5 to TRBJ1-5; TRBD1 might be the D (5 bases). CDR3 size: 13 residues. The V end was cut by 8 bases, the J end by 8 bases, with 16 bases between. Germline V CDR1 and CDR2: MNHEY, SVGAGI.

The J gene is TRBJ1-3, the V gene TRBV5-1, with no clear D. V lost 0 bases, J lost 0 bases, and 13 bases lay in between. The CDR3 is 17 amino acids. Looked up from germline, CDR1 is SGHRS and CDR2 is YFSETQ. The chain's CDR3 is CASSLGDAGFSGNTIYF. Written as DNA, the CDR3 is TGCGCCAGCAGCTTGGGGGATGCGGGTTTCTCTGGAAACACCATATATTTT.

The rearrangement joins TRBV11-3 to TRBJ2-7; 10 bases map to TRBD2. Germline CDR1 and CDR2: SGHNT and YENEEA. The CDR3 totals 15 residues. With 6 bases clipped from V and 3 bases from J, the junction kept 8 bases outside the gene matches. CDR3 in DNA: TGTGCCAGCAGTTATTCCGGGACTAGCGACTACGAGCAGTACTTC. It translates to CASSYSGTSDYEQYF.

The rearrangement links TRBV27 to TRBJ2-2; possibly TRBD1 for D (6 bases). The CDR3 is 15 residues long. Trimming pared 2 bases from V and 2 bases from J, leaving 9 bases between. Germline-derived CDR1 and CDR2 are MNHEY and SMNVEV (reference sequence). The DNA for the CDR3 is TGTGCCAGCAGTTTAATGGGGGCCAACACCGGGGAGCTGTTTTTT. Its translation: CASSLMGANTGELFF.

This chain links TRBV29-1 with TRBJ1-1; no clear D. V was cut by 4 bases and J by 3 bases, with 6 bases left in between. The germline V gene has CDR1 SQVTM and CDR2 ANQGSEA. The length of the CDR3 is 11 residues. This CDR3 is CSVARDTEAFF. In DNA form, the CDR3 reads TGCAGCGTTGCAAGAGACACTGAAGCTTTCTTT.

This clone appeared a few times. This chain links TRBV2 with TRBJ2-2; perhaps TRBD1 as D (6 bases). The CDR3 extends over 14 amino acids. In germline, CDR1 is SNHLY, CDR2 FYNNEI. The germline V and J ends were trimmed by 7 bases and 3 bases, with 12 bases remaining between them. This CDR3 is CASTTGAHTGELFF. Here the CDR3 DNA reads TGTGCCAGCACGACAGGAGCCCACACCGGGGAGCTGTTTTTT.

The chain joins TRBV24-1 to TRBJ1-1; D gene ambiguous. In germline, CDR1 is KGHDR, CDR2 SFDVKD. CDR3 size: 13 residues. V dropped 3 bases and J dropped 7 bases, with 11 bases sitting between them. The DNA for the CDR3 is TGTGCCACCAGTGATCCCACTGGGCTTGAAGCTTTCTTT. It yields the protein CATSDPTGLEAFF.

V and J are TRBV24-1 and TRBJ2-3; D might be TRBD1 (5 bases). V shed 7 bases and J shed 2 bases, with 9 bases lying between them. The CDR3 covers 13 residues. Looked up from germline, CDR1 is KGHDR and CDR2 is SFDVKD. CDR3: CATRDKATDTQYF. As DNA, the CDR3 is TGTGCCACCAGGGACAAGGCCACAGATACGCAGTATTTT.